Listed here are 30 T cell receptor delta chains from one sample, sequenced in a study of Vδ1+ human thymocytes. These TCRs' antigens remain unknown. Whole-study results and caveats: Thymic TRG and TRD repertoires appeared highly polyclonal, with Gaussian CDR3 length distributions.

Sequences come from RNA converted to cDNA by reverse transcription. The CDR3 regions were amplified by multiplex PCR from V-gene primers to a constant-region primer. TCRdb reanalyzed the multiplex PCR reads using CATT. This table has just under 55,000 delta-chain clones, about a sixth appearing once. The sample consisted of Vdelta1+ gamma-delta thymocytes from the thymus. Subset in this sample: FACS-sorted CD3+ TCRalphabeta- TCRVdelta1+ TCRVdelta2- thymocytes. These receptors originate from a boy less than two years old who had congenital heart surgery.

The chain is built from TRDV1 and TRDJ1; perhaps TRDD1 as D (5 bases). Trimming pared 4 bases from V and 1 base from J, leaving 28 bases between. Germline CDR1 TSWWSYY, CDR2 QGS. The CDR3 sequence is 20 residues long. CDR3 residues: CALGGKGRTILKLGTDKLIF. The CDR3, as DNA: TGTGCTCTTGGGGGAAAGGGTCGGACCATACTGAAATTGGGCACCGATAAACTCATCTTT.

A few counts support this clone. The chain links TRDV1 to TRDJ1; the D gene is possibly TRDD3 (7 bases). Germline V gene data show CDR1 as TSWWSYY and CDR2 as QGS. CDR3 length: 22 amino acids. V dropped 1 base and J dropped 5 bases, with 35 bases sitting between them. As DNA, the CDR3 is TGTGCTCTTGGGGAACCCCTTCCGTTTCCTGCCGGGGGATGGTCCCATGCGGATAAACTCATCTTT. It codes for CALGEPLPFPAGGWSHADKLIF.

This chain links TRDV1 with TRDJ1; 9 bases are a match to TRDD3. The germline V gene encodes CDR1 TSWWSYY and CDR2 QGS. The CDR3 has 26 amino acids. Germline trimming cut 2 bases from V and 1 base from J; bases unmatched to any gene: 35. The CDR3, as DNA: TGTGCTCTTGGGGAAGTGGAGGGAGACTTCCCCAATCTGGGGGATCGAACGGGCTCACGCACCGATAAACTCATCTTT. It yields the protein CALGEVEGDFPNLGDRTGSRTDKLIF.

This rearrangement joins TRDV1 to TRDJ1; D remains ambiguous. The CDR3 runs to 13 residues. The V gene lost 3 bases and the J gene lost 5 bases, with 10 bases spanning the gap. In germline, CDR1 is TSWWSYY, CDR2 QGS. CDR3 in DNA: TGTGCTCTTGGGGACTCCCTTTCTGATAAACTCATCTTT. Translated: CALGDSLSDKLIF.

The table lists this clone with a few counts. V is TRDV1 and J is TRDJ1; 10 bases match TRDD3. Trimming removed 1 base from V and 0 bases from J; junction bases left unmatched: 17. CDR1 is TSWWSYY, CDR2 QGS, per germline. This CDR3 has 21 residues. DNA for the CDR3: TGTGCTCTTGGGGAACCGATGGGACATGACTTAACTGGGGGATACACCGATAAACTCATCTTT. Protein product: CALGEPMGHDLTGGYTDKLIF.

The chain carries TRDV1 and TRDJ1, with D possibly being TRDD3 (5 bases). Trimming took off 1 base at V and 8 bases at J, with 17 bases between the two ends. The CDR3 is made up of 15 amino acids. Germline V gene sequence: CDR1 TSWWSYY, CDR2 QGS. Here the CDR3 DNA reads TGTGCTCTTGGGGAACGGTCCACCCGCACTGGAAAACTCATCTTT. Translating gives CALGERSTRTGKLIF.

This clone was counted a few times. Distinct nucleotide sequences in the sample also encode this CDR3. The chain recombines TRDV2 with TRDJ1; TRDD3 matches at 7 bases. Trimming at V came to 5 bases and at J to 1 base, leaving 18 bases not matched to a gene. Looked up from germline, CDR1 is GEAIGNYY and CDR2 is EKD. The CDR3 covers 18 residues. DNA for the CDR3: TGTGCCTGTGTCCCGACTGGTGGATACGAGCATTCCACCGATAAACTCATCTTT. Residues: CACVPTGGYEHSTDKLIF.

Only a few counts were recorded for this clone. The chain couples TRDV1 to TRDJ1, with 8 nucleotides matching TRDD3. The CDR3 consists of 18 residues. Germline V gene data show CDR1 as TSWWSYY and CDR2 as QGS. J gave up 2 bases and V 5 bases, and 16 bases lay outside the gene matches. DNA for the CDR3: TGTGCTCTTGGGCTCCGCCTCGCCTCCTTGGGGGATACCGATAAACTCATCTTT. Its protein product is CALGLRLASLGDTDKLIF.

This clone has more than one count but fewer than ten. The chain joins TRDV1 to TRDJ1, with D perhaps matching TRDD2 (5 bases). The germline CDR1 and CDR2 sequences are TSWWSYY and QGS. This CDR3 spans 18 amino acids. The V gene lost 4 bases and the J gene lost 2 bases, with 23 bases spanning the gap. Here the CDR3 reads CALGVPILPIRKTDKLIF. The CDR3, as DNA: TGTGCTCTTGGGGTCCCCATACTTCCAATTAGGAAGACCGATAAACTCATCTTT.

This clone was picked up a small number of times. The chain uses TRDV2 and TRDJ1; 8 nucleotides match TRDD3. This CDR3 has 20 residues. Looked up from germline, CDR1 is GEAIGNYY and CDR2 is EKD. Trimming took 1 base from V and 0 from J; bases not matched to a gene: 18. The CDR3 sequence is CACDTCARTGGLEYTDKLIF. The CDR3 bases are TGTGCCTGTGACACATGTGCGCGGACTGGGGGCCTCGAGTACACCGATAAACTCATCTTT.

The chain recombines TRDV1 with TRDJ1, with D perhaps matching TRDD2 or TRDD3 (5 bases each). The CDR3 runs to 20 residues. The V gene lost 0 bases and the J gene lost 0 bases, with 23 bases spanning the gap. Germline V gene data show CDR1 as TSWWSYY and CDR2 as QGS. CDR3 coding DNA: TGTGCTCTTGGGGAACTTCCCTACGGGGTACTGGCTCCCGACACCGATAAACTCATCTTT. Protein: CALGELPYGVLAPDTDKLIF.

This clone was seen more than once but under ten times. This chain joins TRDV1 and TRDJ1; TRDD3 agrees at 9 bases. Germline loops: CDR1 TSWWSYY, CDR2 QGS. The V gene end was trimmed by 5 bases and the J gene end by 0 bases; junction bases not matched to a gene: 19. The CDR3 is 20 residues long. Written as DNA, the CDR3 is TGTGCTCTTGGGAATTGGCCGAGATACTGGGGGACCCTGTACACCGATAAACTCATCTTT. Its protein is CALGNWPRYWGTLYTDKLIF.

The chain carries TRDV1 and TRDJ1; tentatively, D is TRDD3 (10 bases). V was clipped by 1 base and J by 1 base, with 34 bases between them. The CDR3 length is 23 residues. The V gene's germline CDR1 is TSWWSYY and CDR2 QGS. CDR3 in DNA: TGTGCTCTTGGGGAACCGCCCCCCTTCCTACGTTCCACTGGGGGATTCTTCACCGATAAACTCATCTTT. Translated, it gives CALGEPPPFLRSTGGFFTDKLIF.

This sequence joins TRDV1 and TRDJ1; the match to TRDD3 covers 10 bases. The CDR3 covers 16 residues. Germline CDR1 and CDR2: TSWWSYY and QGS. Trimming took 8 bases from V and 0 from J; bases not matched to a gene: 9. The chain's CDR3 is CALNLRGIRDTDKLIF. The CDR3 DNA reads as TGTGCTCTTAACCTACGGGGGATACGGGACACCGATAAACTCATCTTT.

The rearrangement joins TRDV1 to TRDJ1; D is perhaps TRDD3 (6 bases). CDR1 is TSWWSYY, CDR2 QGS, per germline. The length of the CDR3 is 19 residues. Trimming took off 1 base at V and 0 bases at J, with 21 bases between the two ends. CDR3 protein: CALGERFPLIRAYTDKLIF. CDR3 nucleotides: TGTGCTCTTGGGGAACGTTTCCCGCTGATACGGGCGTACACCGATAAACTCATCTTT.

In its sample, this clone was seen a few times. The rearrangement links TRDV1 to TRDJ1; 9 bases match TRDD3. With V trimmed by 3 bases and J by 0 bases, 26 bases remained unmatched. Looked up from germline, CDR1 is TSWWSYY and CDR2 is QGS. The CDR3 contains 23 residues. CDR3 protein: CALGERLRCPPRLGDKYTDKLIF. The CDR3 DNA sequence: TGTGCTCTTGGGGAGCGGCTGCGGTGCCCCCCAAGACTGGGGGACAAGTACACCGATAAACTCATCTTT.

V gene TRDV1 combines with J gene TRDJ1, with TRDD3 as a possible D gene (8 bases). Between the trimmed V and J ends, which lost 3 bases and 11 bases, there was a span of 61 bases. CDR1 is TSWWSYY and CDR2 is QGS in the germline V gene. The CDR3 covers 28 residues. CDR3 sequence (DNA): TGTGCTCTTGGGGATCTTTCCTACCTTACCCCAAGCTTCCTAGTCCAATCTGGGGGACTGGACACGAACGCAAGGCTCATCTTT. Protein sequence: CALGDLSYLTPSFLVQSGGLDTNARLIF.

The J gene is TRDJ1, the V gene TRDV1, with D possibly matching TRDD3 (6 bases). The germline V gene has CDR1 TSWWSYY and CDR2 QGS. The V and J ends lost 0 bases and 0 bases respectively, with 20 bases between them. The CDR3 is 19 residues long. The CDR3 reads CALGELDGYRGPYTDKLIF. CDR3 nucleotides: TGTGCTCTTGGGGAACTAGATGGATACAGGGGTCCGTACACCGATAAACTCATCTTT.

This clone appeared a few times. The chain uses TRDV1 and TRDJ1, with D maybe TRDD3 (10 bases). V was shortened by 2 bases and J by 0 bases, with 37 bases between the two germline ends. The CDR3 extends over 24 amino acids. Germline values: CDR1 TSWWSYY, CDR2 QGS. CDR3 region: CALGESPFLPPYWGISGDTDKLIF. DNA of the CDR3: TGTGCTCTTGGGGAAAGTCCCTTCCTACCTCCGTACTGGGGGATTAGTGGTGACACCGATAAACTCATCTTT.

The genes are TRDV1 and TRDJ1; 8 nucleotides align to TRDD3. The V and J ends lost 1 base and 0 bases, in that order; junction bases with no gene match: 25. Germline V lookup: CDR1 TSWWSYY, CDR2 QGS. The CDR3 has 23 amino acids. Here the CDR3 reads CALGEPRSDTLLGVPCYTDKLIF. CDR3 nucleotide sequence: TGTGCTCTTGGGGAACCTAGGTCCGATACACTACTGGGGGTCCCCTGCTACACCGATAAACTCATCTTT.

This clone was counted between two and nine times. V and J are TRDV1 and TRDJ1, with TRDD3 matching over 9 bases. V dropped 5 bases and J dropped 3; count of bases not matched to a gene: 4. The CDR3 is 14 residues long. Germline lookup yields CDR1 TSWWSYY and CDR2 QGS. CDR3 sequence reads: CALGNWGISDKLIF. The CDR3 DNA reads TGTGCTCTTGGGAATTGGGGGATATCCGATAAACTCATCTTT.

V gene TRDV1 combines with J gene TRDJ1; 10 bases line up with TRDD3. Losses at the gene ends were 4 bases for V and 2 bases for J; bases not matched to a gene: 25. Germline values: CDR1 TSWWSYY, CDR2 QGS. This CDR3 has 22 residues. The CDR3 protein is CALGGSVLYWGIPNGSTDKLIF. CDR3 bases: TGTGCTCTTGGGGGGTCCGTATTATACTGGGGGATCCCCAACGGTAGTACCGATAAACTCATCTTT.

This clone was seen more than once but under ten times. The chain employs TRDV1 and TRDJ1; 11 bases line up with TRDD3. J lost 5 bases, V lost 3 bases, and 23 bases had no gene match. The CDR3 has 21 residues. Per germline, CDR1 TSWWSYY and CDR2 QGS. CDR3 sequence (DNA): TGTGCTCTTGGGGAGTCCAAGGGATCGTCCTCGTACTGGGGGATAGGAGATAAACTCATCTTT. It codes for CALGESKGSSSYWGIGDKLIF.

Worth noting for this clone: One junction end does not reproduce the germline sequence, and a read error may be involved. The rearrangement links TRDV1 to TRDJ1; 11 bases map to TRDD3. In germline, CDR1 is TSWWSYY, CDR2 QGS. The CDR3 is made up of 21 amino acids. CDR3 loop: CALGERDRFCLGDTDTDKLIF. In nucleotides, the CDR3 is TGTGCTCTTGGGGAACGAGACCGATTCTGCCTGGGGGATACCGACACCGATAAACTCATCTTC.

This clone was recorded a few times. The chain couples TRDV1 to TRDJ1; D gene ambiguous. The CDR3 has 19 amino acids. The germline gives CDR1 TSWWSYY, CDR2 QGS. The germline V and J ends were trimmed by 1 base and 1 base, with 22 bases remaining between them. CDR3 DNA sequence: TGTGCTCTTGGGGAACCTAATGGCGAACGGTTCCCGTGCACCGATAAACTCATCTTT. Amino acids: CALGEPNGERFPCTDKLIF.

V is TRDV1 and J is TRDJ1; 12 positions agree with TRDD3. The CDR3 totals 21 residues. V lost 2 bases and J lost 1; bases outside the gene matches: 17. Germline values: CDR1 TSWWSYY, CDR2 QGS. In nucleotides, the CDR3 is TGTGCTCTTGGGGAAGCATTAGAGCTACTGGGGGATACTCAGGGCACCGATAAACTCATCTTT. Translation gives CALGEALELLGDTQGTDKLIF.

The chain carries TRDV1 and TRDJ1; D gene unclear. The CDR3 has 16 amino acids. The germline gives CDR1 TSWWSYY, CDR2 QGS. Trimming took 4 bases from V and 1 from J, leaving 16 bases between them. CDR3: CALGGLEWSLTDKLIF. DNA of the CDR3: TGTGCTCTTGGGGGGCTGGAGTGGAGCCTCACCGATAAACTCATCTTT.

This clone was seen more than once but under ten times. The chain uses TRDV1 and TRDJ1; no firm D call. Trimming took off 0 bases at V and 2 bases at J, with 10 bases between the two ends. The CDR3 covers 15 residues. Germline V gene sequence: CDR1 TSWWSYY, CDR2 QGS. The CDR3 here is CALGELCSHTDKLIF. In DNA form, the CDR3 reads TGTGCTCTTGGGGAACTTTGCTCCCATACCGATAAACTCATCTTT.

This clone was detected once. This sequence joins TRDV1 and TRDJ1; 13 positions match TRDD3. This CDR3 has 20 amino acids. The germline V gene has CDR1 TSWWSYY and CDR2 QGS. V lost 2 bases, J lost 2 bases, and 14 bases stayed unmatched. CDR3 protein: CALGEVRSTGGYAGTDKLIF. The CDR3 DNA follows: TGTGCTCTTGGGGAAGTTAGGAGTACTGGGGGATACGCGGGAACCGATAAACTCATCTTT.

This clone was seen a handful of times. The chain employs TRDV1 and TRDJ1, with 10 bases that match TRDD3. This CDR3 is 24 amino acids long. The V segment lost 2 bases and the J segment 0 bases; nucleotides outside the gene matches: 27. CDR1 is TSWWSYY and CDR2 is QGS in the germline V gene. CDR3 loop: CALGEVDPASACTGGSTHTDKLIF. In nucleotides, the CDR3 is TGTGCTCTTGGGGAAGTCGACCCCGCCTCCGCGTGTACTGGGGGATCCACACACACCGATAAACTCATCTTT.